Following are 21 T cell receptor beta chains from one sample sequenced in a study of T cells of healthy individuals. TCRdb passed the 5' RACE reads through MiXCR, listing each CDR3 protein once. This sample carries about 40,000 distinct CDR3 sequences, 4% to 5.5% of them seen once, and the ten largest clones take about 10%. These receptor sequences come from a human donor in good health.

This clonotype was counted many times. The chain has TRBV12-3 or TRBV12-4 and TRBJ1-2; no clear D gene. The CDR3 consists of 12 residues. V lost 7 bases and J lost 2, with 8 bases in between. CDR3 DNA sequence: TGTGCCAGCACCACACGCAACTATGGCTACACCTTC. As protein: CASTTRNYGYTF.

This clonotype has ten or more counts. The chain links TRBV20-1 to TRBJ1-1, with 9 bases matching TRBD1. This CDR3 region has 14 residues. CDR1 and CDR2 from the germline V gene are DFQATT and SNEGSKA (reference sequence). The V and J ends lost 8 bases and 3 bases, in that order; junction bases with no gene match: 10. The CDR3 nucleotides are TGCAGTCCAAGACAGGGGGGTTTGTACACTGAAGCTTTCTTT. This translates into CSPRQGGLYTEAFF.

This clonotype showed up many times. The V and J genes are TRBV19 and TRBJ2-1; TRBD2 is a possible D gene (5 bases). The CDR3 loop spans 16 amino acids. Germline lookup yields CDR1 LNHDA and CDR2 SQIVND (reference sequence). With 4 bases removed from V and 5 bases from J, the gap between germline ends came to 18 bases. The CDR3 protein is CASSKIRGASNNEQFF. Here the CDR3 DNA reads TGTGCCAGTAGTAAGATTCGGGGAGCGTCGAACAATGAGCAGTTCTTC.

There are many counts of this clonotype. This chain uses TRBV5-6 with TRBJ2-2; D remains ambiguous. This CDR3 is built from 16 residues. Germline V CDR1 and CDR2: SGHDT, YYEEEE. Between the trimmed V and J ends, which lost 7 bases and 2 bases, there was a span of 18 bases. The CDR3 bases are TGTGCCAGCTACCGGTCGTCCGGGTCCAACACCGGGGAGCTGTTTTTT. Translating gives CASYRSSGSNTGELFF.

Many counts were recorded for this clonotype. The chain carries TRBV5-1 and TRBJ2-7, with 11 bases that match TRBD2. With V trimmed by 6 bases and J by 6 bases, 8 bases remained unmatched. Germline V gene lookup returns CDR1 SGHRS and CDR2 YFSETQ. The CDR3 has 14 residues. As DNA, the CDR3 is TGCGCCAGCATGGAGACTAGCGGGGCACCCGAGCAGTACTTC. It encodes CASMETSGAPEQYF.

This chain connects TRBV12-3 or TRBV12-4 to TRBJ1-3; no firm D call. This CDR3 has 16 residues. V lost 6 bases and J 0 bases, leaving 15 bases between the germline ends. The CDR3 loop reads CASSRHEGISGNTIYF. In DNA form, the CDR3 reads TGTGCCAGCAGCCGCCACGAGGGTATCTCTGGAAACACCATATATTTT.

A few counts support this clonotype. The chain couples TRBV20-1 to TRBJ1-2; 8 bases are a match to TRBD1. CDR3 size: 13 residues. With V trimmed by 6 bases and J by 4 bases, 7 bases remained unmatched. The germline gives CDR1 DFQATT, CDR2 SNEGSKA (reference sequence). CDR3 residues: CSAQGAEGYGYTF. CDR3 nucleotides: TGCAGTGCCCAGGGGGCGGAGGGCTATGGCTACACCTTC.

This chain links TRBV12-3 or TRBV12-4 with TRBJ2-1; D uncertain. Trimming stripped 4 bases from V and 7 bases from J, with 14 bases between. There are 14 residues in the CDR3. CDR3: CASSSTALSNEQFF. The CDR3 DNA reads as TGTGCCAGCAGTTCCACGGCGTTATCTAATGAGCAGTTCTTC.

DNA for the CDR3: TGCAGCGTTGAAGGCATAGGAAGGGATAACCAGGGAACTGAAGCTTTCTTT. Its translation is CSVEGIGRDNQGTEAFF. This chain links TRBV29-1 with TRBJ1-1; maybe TRBD1 (5 bases). Trimming pared 1 base from V and 5 bases from J, leaving 23 bases between. The CDR3 sequence is 17 residues long. Per the germline V gene, CDR1 is SQVTM and CDR2 is ANQGSEA.

This clonotype was seen repeatedly, ten times or more. The rearrangement joins TRBV7-3 to TRBJ2-1; unclear D gene. Per germline, CDR1 SGHTA and CDR2 FQGTGA. V lost 5 bases to trimming and J lost 2 bases, with 13 bases between them. The CDR3 has 15 residues. Written as DNA, the CDR3 is TGTGCCAGCAGCCTAAATTCCCCACCCTACAATGAGCAGTTCTTC. Translating gives CASSLNSPPYNEQFF.

This clonotype was found a few times. The rearrangement uses TRBV18 and TRBJ2-1; 13 bases match TRBD2. The length of the CDR3 is 15 residues. From germline, CDR1 is KGHSH and CDR2 LQKENI. J was trimmed by 4 bases and V by 5 bases; bases with no gene match: 2. DNA of the CDR3: TGTGCCAGCTCAAGGACTAGCGGGAGATACAATGAGCAGTTCTTC. Amino acid sequence: CASSRTSGRYNEQFF.

This clonotype occurred many times. The genes are TRBV6-5 and TRBJ1-1, with a tentative D call TRBD1 (6 bases). The germline gives CDR1 MNHEY, CDR2 SVGAGI. This CDR3 has 14 amino acids. V was pared by 2 bases and J by 1 base, with 8 bases between. CDR3 DNA sequence: TGTGCCAGCAGTTACACAGGGACGAACACTGAAGCTTTCTTT. It translates to CASSYTGTNTEAFF.

This clonotype has at least ten counts. The CDR3 nucleotides read TGTGCCACCTCTGAGGGGGCAACTAATGAAAAACTGTTTTTT. Translated, it gives CATSEGATNEKLFF. The rearrangement uses TRBV15 and TRBJ1-4, with TRBD1 as a possible D gene (6 bases). Germline V lookup: CDR1 LNHNV, CDR2 YYDKDF (reference sequence). V dropped 8 bases and J dropped 0 bases, with 10 bases sitting between them. The CDR3 extends over 14 amino acids.

The chain links TRBV7-9 to TRBJ2-1, with TRBD2 identical over 12 bases. Germline lookup yields CDR1 SEHNR and CDR2 FQNEAQ (reference sequence). V was clipped by 5 bases and J by 8 bases; unmatched bases: 16. The CDR3 spans 18 residues. CDR3 region: CASSHLGGWTSGNDEQFF. CDR3 bases: TGTGCCAGCAGCCACCTCGGGGGATGGACTAGCGGGAACGATGAGCAGTTCTTC.

V and J are TRBV6-2 or TRBV6-3 and TRBJ2-7; D is uncertain. This CDR3 is built from 13 residues. V was clipped by 5 bases and J by 2 bases, with 10 bases between them. CDR1 and CDR2 (germline): MNHEY, SVGEGT. DNA for the CDR3: TGTGCCAGCAGTCGTCAGGAAACCTACGAGCAGTACTTC. Its protein product is CASSRQETYEQYF.

This clonotype turned up a few times. The chain carries TRBV3-1 and TRBJ2-2; no clear D gene. The germline gives CDR1 LGHDT, CDR2 YNNKEL (reference sequence). There are 14 residues in the CDR3. The ends were cut back, 1 base at V and 2 bases at J, with 5 bases in the middle. The CDR3 bases are TGTGCCAGCAGCCAAGCCCAAAACACCGGGGAGCTGTTTTTT. It codes for CASSQAQNTGELFF.

V is TRBV30 and J is TRBJ1-1; D unclear. With 1 base removed from V and 2 bases from J, the gap between germline ends came to 5 bases. CDR1 and CDR2 (germline): GTSNPN, SVGIG (reference sequence). CDR3 length: 12 residues. This chain's CDR3 is CAWSDTNTEAFF. CDR3 nucleotide sequence: TGTGCCTGGAGTGACACAAACACTGAAGCTTTCTTT. The full variable domain, with the rest looked up from reference TRBV30 and TRBJ1-1, is SQTIHQWPATLVQPVGSPLSLECTVEGTSNPNLYWYRQAAGRGLQLLFYSVGIGQISSEVPQNLSASRPQDRQFILSSKKLLLSDSGFYLCAWSDTNTEAFFGQGTRLTVV.

This clonotype was observed many times. The CDR3 sequence: CSAGQSGIDTQYF. In DNA, the CDR3 is TGCAGTGCTGGTCAGTCCGGGATAGATACGCAGTATTTT. The chain has TRBV20-1 and TRBJ2-3, with D perhaps TRBD2 (5 bases). CDR3 size: 13 residues. Germline values: CDR1 DFQATT, CDR2 SNEGSKA (reference sequence). The V end lost 5 bases, the J end lost 5 bases, and 14 bases lay between the germline ends.

This clonotype was seen many times. V and J are TRBV20-1 and TRBJ1-1; 9 nucleotides line up with TRBD1. CDR3 length equals 11 residues. The V gene end was trimmed by 6 bases and the J gene end by 11 bases; junction bases not matched to a gene: 7. In germline, CDR1 is DFQATT, CDR2 SNEGSKA (reference sequence). The CDR3 region has the DNA TGCAGTGCACCGCCGGGACAGGGCGCTTTCTTT. Translated, it gives CSAPPGQGAFF.

This clonotype has at least ten counts. The gene calls are TRBV12-3 or TRBV12-4 and TRBJ2-1; 10 bases agree with TRBD2. CDR3 length: 15 residues. J lost 6 bases, V lost 6 bases, and 8 bases had no gene match. The CDR3 region is CASRASGRAPNEQFF. The CDR3 coding sequence is TGTGCCAGCAGAGCTAGCGGGAGAGCCCCCAATGAGCAGTTCTTC.

The table lists this clonotype with many counts. The chain uses TRBV14 and TRBJ1-1; D call uncertain. Trimming shortened V by 4 bases and J by 8 bases, and 14 bases separated the two germline ends. In germline, CDR1 is SGHDN, CDR2 FVKESK. The CDR3 runs to 13 residues. The CDR3 bases are TGTGCCAGCAGCCCCGAGTGGAAAGCCGAAGCTTTCTTT. Translated: CASSPEWKAEAFF.